The clone carrying this TCR beta chain occurred a few times. CDR3 size: 16 residues. Trimming at V came to 6 bases and at J to 2 bases, leaving 9 bases not matched to a gene. Germline V gene sequence: CDR1 SNHLY, CDR2 FYNNEI. This specimen belongs to a study of blood T cell repertoires in COVID-19. TCRdb keeps only in-frame clones here, not all; method: immunoSEQ multiplex PCR. The table lists 310,000 or so clones, roughly 85% of them singletons. Sequences were obtained from PBMCs or T cells enriched from blood (not recorded which). This TCR derives from a middle-aged woman who had recovered from COVID-19. V is TRBV2 and J is TRBJ2-7, with 11 nucleotides matching TRBD1. The CDR3 sequence: CASRLMPGQGAYEQYF. DNA for the CDR3: TGTGCCAGCAGACTTATGCCGGGACAGGGGGCCTACGAGCAGTACTTC.